The clone carrying this T cell receptor (beta chain) was picked up one time. What it binds is unknown. This sample stems from a study of shared clonotypes between healthy human individuals. Study-level information: CD4 naive and CD4 memory each took three plates per donor, while CD8 naive took two and CD8 memory one.

Clones were sequenced by immunoSEQ multiplex PCR, and TCRdb holds only the in-frame ones, with some missing. The repertoire consists of roughly 1,800,000 clones, with approximately 94% occurring once and the leading ten covering around 1%. The CDR3 is 12 residues long. Germline V gives CDR1 SEHNR, CDR2 FQNEAQ (reference sequence). The study, taken as a whole, reports: Naive CD4 clonotypes overlapped across a handful of donors at 4.5% to 5.5%. Richness estimates generally favored naive over memory subsets.

In the naive CD8 group, cells lacked CD45RO and were positively selected for CCR7, so terminally differentiated effector memory CD45RA+ cells were left out. The gene calls are TRBV7-9 and TRBJ2-2, with D tentatively TRBD2 (5 bases). This TCR came from a man between 18 and 29 years old in good health. Sequenced material: naive CD8+ T cells sorted from blood. In DNA form, the CDR3 reads TGTGCTTACGTGAGGGAAACCGGGGAGCTGTTTTTT. It is translated as CAYVRETGELFF.